Each of the 14 T cell receptor beta chains below was sequenced from the same sample in a study of blood T cell repertoires in COVID-19. Some clones are missing from TCRdb's copy, which holds only in-frame ones; the method was immunoSEQ multiplex PCR. This sample has 280,000 or so clones, with around 88% found just once. Sequenced material: PBMCs or T cells enriched from blood (not recorded which). Source of these receptors: a woman between 40 and 55 years old who had recovered from COVID-19.

This clone has only one observation. The chain is built from TRBV7-9 and TRBJ1-5, with 7 positions matching TRBD1. In germline, CDR1 is SEHNR, CDR2 FQNEAQ (reference sequence). CDR3 length: 15 amino acids. Trimming cost V 0 bases and J 3 bases; bases outside gene matches: 2. This CDR3 reads CASSLAGTDNQPQHF. The CDR3, as DNA: TGTGCCAGCAGCTTAGCGGGGACAGACAATCAGCCCCAGCATTTT. The full variable domain, in which reference TRBV7-9 and TRBJ1-5 provide the parts outside the CDR3, is DTGVSQNPRHKITKRGQNVTFRCDPISEHNRLYWYRQTLGQGPEFLTYFQNEAQLEKSRLLSDRFSAERPKGSFSTLEIQRTEQGDSAMYLCASSLAGTDNQPQHFGDGTRLSIL.

In DNA form, the CDR3 reads TGTGCCAGCTCAACACAGGATCAGGGTAATTCACCCCTCCACTTT. Its translation is CASSTQDQGNSPLHF. This rearrangement joins TRBV18 to TRBJ1-6, with D perhaps TRBD1 (5 bases). The CDR3 loop spans 15 amino acids. The germline V gene has CDR1 KGHSH and CDR2 LQKENI. Trimming pared 5 bases from V and 6 bases from J, leaving 14 bases between.

The chain recombines TRBV5-1 with TRBJ1-2, with TRBD1 matching over 7 bases. The J segment lost 1 base and the V segment lost 0 bases, leaving 3 bases of the junction unmatched. Germline CDR1 is SGHRS and CDR2 is YFSETQ. The CDR3 length is 15 residues. The CDR3 sequence is CASSLGQGINYGYTF. In DNA, the CDR3 is TGCGCCAGCAGCTTGGGACAGGGTATTAACTATGGCTACACCTTC.

This clone has a handful of counts. The rearrangement links TRBV10-1 to TRBJ2-2, with TRBD1 matching over 8 bases. This CDR3 has 15 residues. Germline V CDR1 and CDR2: WNHNN, SYGVQD (reference sequence). V shed 5 bases, J shed 0 bases, and the junction held 2 bases outside the gene matches. CDR3 bases: TGCGCCAGCAGTACAGGGGGAACGAACACCGGGGAGCTGTTTTTT. Translated: CASSTGGTNTGELFF.

V is TRBV4-3 and J is TRBJ2-7; weak D call: TRBD1 (6 bases). Trimming removed 2 bases at V and 0 bases at J, with 11 bases between. The CDR3 length is 15 residues. Germline CDR1 is LGHNA and CDR2 is YSLEER. CDR3: CASSQYQGSSYEQYF. As DNA, the CDR3 is TGCGCCAGCAGCCAATATCAGGGGTCCTCCTACGAGCAGTACTTC.

This clone was counted ten times or more. This chain connects TRBV5-1 to TRBJ2-7; possible D gene TRBD2, 6 bases. V was pared by 6 bases and J by 7 bases, with 14 bases between. Germline V lookup: CDR1 SGHRS, CDR2 YFSETQ. The CDR3 length is 12 residues. CDR3 sequence (DNA): TGCGCCAGCAAAGTCCGCGGGATTGAGCAGTACTTC. This gives the protein CASKVRGIEQYF.

J is TRBJ2-7 and V is TRBV29-1, with unresolved D. CDR1 and CDR2 from the germline V gene are SQVTM and ANQGSEA. The CDR3 is made up of 12 amino acids. Trimming removed 2 bases from V and 2 bases from J, with 7 bases in between. The CDR3 DNA follows: TGCAGCGTTGAACTCGGAGCCTACGAGCAGTACTTC. It translates to CSVELGAYEQYF.

This chain joins TRBV6-5 and TRBJ2-1; 8 bases agree with TRBD1. Germline V gene sequence: CDR1 MNHEY, CDR2 SVGAGI. The CDR3 is made up of 16 amino acids. V lost 4 bases and J lost 2; bases outside the gene matches: 7. The CDR3 sequence is CASSSKRQGTYNEQFF. In DNA, the CDR3 is TGTGCCAGCAGTTCAAAACGACAGGGGACCTACAATGAGCAGTTCTTC.

J is TRBJ1-4 and V is TRBV6-5, with D possibly matching TRBD1 (6 bases). In germline, CDR1 is MNHEY, CDR2 SVGAGI. This CDR3 has 13 amino acids. V shed 7 bases and J shed 7 bases, with 13 bases lying between them. Here the CDR3 reads CASTGGSREKLFF. In DNA form, the CDR3 reads TGTGCCAGCACGGGGGGCTCGCGTGAAAAACTGTTTTTT.

This sequence joins TRBV7-9 and TRBJ1-6; TRBD1 matches at 9 bases. V lost 5 bases to trimming and J lost 11 bases; unmatched junction nucleotides: 13. CDR1 is SEHNR, CDR2 FQNEAQ, per germline (reference sequence). The CDR3 loop spans 16 amino acids. The CDR3 loop reads CASSPEQGARVAPLHF. For the CDR3, the DNA is TGTGCCAGCAGCCCCGAACAGGGGGCGAGGGTGGCACCCCTCCACTTT.

This clone has just a few counts. The CDR3 here is CASSVASGGYNEQFF. Here the CDR3 DNA reads TGTGCCAGCAGTGTTGCTAGCGGGGGCTACAATGAGCAGTTCTTC. This sequence joins TRBV2 and TRBJ2-1, with TRBD2 matching 10 bases. With 4 bases clipped from V and 3 bases from J, the junction kept 3 bases outside the gene matches. This CDR3 is 15 amino acids long. CDR1 is SNHLY, CDR2 FYNNEI, per germline.

The gene calls are TRBV6-4 and TRBJ2-5; possible D gene TRBD1, 6 bases. Germline CDR1 reads MRHNA; CDR2 reads SNTAGT. V shed 5 bases and J shed 5 bases, with 12 bases lying between them. The CDR3 length is 13 residues. CDR3 nucleotides: TGTGCCAGCAGTCCCGATCAGGGGGAGACCCAGTACTTC. Translated: CASSPDQGETQYF.

This clone was observed a single time. The rearrangement uses TRBV10-3 and TRBJ2-7, with 13 nucleotides matching TRBD2. The CDR3 is made up of 14 amino acids. V lost 2 bases to trimming and J lost 7 bases; unmatched junction nucleotides: 2. The germline CDR1 and CDR2 sequences are ENHRY and SYGVKD. CDR3 sequence reads: CAISEGLAGEEQYF. CDR3 nucleotides: TGTGCCATCAGTGAGGGACTAGCGGGAGAAGAGCAGTACTTC.

The chain has TRBV4-1 and TRBJ1-1; TRBD1 is a possible D gene (6 bases). The CDR3 spans 18 residues. Deletions cut 0 bases from V and 6 bases from J, with 23 bases between. Germline loops: CDR1 MGHRA, CDR2 YSYEKL. The CDR3 reads CASSQDGGSGVGLAEAFF. CDR3 nucleotide sequence: TGCGCCAGCAGCCAAGATGGTGGGTCAGGGGTGGGTCTCGCTGAAGCTTTCTTT.